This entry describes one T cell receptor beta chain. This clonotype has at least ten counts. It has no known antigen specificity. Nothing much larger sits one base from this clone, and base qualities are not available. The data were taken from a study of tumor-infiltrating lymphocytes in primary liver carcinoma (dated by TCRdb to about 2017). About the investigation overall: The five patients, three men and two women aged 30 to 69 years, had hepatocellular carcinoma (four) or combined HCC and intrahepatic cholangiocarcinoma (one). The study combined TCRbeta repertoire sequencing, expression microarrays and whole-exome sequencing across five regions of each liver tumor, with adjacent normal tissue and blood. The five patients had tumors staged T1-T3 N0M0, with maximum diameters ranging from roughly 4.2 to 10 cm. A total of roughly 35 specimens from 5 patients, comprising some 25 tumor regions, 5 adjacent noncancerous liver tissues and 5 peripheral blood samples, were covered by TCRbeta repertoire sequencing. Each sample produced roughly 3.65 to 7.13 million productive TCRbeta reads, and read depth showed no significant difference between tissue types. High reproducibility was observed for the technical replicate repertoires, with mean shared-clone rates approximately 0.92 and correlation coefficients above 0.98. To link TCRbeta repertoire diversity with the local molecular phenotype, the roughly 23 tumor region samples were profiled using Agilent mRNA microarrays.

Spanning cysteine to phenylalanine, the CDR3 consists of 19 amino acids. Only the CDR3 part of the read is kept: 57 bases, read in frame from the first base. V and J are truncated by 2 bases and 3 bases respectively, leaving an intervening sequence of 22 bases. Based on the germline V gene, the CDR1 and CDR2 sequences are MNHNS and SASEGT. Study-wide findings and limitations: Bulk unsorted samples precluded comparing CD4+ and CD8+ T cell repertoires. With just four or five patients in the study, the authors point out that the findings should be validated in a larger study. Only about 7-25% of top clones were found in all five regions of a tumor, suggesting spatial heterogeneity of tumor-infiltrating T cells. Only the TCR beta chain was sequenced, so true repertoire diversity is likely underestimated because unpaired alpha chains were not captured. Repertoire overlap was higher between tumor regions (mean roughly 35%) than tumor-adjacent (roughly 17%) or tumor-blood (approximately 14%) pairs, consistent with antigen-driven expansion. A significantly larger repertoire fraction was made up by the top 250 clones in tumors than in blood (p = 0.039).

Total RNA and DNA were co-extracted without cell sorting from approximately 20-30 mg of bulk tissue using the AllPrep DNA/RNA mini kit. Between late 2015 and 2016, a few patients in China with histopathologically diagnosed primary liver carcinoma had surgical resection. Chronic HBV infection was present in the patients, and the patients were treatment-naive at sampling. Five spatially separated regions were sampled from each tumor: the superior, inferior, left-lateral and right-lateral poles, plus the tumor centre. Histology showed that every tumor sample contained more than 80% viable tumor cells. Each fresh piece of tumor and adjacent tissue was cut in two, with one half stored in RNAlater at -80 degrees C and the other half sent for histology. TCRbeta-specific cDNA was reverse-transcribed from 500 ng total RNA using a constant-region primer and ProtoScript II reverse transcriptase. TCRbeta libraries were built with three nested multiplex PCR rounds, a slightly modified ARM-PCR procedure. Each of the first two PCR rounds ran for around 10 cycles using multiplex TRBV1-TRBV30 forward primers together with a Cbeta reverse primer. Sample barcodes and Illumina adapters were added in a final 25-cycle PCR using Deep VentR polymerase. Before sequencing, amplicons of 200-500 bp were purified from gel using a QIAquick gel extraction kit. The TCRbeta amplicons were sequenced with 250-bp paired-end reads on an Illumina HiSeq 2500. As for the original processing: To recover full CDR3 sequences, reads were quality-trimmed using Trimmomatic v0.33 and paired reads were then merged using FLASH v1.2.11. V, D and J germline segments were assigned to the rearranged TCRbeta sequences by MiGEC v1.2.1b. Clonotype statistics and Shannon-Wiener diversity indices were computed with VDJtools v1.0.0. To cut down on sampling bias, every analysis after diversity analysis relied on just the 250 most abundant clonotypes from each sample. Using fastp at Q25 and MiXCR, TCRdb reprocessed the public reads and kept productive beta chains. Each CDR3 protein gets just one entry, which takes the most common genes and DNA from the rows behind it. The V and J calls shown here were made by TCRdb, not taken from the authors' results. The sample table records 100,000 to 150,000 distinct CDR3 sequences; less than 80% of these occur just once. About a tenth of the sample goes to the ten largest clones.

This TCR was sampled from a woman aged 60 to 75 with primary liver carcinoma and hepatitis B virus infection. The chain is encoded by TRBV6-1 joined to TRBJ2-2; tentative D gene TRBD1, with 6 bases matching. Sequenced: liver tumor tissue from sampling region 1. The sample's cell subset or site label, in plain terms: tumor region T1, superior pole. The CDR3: CASSEIPPGANPYTGELFF. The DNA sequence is TGTGCCAGCAGTGAAATTCCTCCAGGGGCGAATCCTTACACCGGGGAGCTGTTTTTT.